The 9 T cell receptor beta chains below come from one sample, sequenced in a study of blood T cell repertoires in COVID-19. Repertoires were generated with immunoSEQ multiplex PCR, while TCRdb's copy carries only in-frame clones and drops some. The sample records approximately 500,000 clones, around 85% being singletons. The specimen was peripheral blood. These receptors all stem from a human donor in a cohort sampled during active COVID-19.

The chain recombines TRBV5-1 with TRBJ2-7, with 10 bases aligning to TRBD1. Unmatched junction bases numbered 11, after V lost 0 bases and J lost 5 bases. This CDR3 comprises 17 residues. Germline CDR1 is SGHRS and CDR2 is YFSETQ. This CDR3 reads CASSLDRGQGIPNEQYF. The CDR3 coding sequence is TGCGCCAGCAGCTTGGACCGGGGACAGGGGATTCCGAACGAGCAGTACTTC.

The chain links TRBV10-2 to TRBJ2-5; no firm D call. Germline V CDR1 and CDR2: WSHSY, SAAADI. The CDR3 is made up of 14 amino acids. The ends were cut back, 0 bases at V and 5 bases at J, with 10 bases in the middle. CDR3 DNA sequence: TGCGCCAGCAGTGAGTCCCCTCAACGGGAGACCCAGTACTTC. Translation: CASSESPQRETQYF.

The chain is built from TRBV7-2 and TRBJ2-1; tentatively, D is TRBD2 (6 bases). CDR3 size: 14 residues. V lost 1 base to trimming and J lost 7 bases, with 11 bases between them. The germline CDR1 and CDR2 sequences are SGHTA and FQGNSA. The CDR3 DNA follows: TGTGCCAGCAGCTTAGTTCACGGGGGAAATGAGCAGTTCTTC. This codes for CASSLVHGGNEQFF.

The chain recombines TRBV2 with TRBJ2-7, with a tentative D call TRBD1 (5 bases). CDR1 is SNHLY and CDR2 is FYNNEI in the germline V gene. The CDR3 contains 14 residues. V lost 5 bases and J lost 0, with 11 bases in between. This CDR3 reads CASSPDRSSYEQYF. CDR3 DNA: TGTGCCAGCAGTCCTGACAGAAGCTCCTACGAGCAGTACTTC.

This clone showed up just once. The chain carries TRBV6-5 and TRBJ1-4; perhaps TRBD1 as D (5 bases). Trimming shortened V by 2 bases and J by 8 bases, and 15 bases separated the two germline ends. The CDR3 length is 15 residues. Germline-derived CDR1 and CDR2 are MNHEY and SVGAGI. The CDR3 nucleotides are TGTGCCAGCAGTTACCAAGACGGACAATCCGAAAAACTGTTTTTT. Translation gives CASSYQDGQSEKLFF.

This chain links TRBV6-5 with TRBJ2-1; the match to TRBD1 covers 11 bases. J lost 14 bases, V lost 7 bases, and 13 bases had no gene match. The CDR3 runs 14 residues. Germline CDR1 is MNHEY and CDR2 is SVGAGI. The CDR3 loop is CASNQGDRGAGKFF. CDR3 sequence (DNA): TGTGCCAGCAATCAAGGGGACAGGGGGGCGGGAAAGTTCTTC.

In the case of this clone: Relative to the germline gene, one junction end is altered; a read error may explain this. The genes are TRBV7-3 and TRBJ2-2, with no clear D. Germline loops: CDR1 SGHTA, CDR2 FQGTGA. The CDR3 covers 16 residues. The CDR3 is CASSLARPENAGELFF. CDR3 in DNA: TGTGCCAGCAGCTTAGCCCGGCCGGAGAACGCCGGGGAGCTGTTTTTT.

This clone was counted a single time. This rearrangement joins TRBV7-3 to TRBJ2-3; 9 nucleotides agree with TRBD2. Germline CDR1 is SGHTA and CDR2 is FQGTGA. The V and J ends lost 1 base and 6 bases, in that order; junction bases with no gene match: 8. This CDR3 is built from 16 residues. CDR3 DNA sequence: TGTGCCAGCAGCTTAAGGGGTAGCGGGAGAACGGATACGCAGTATTTT. Translated: CASSLRGSGRTDTQYF.

V gene TRBV19 combines with J gene TRBJ2-3, with 8 bases matching TRBD2. Losses at the gene ends were 8 bases for V and 2 bases for J; bases not matched to a gene: 6. The CDR3 runs to 14 residues. Germline V gene data show CDR1 as LNHDA and CDR2 as SQIVND (reference sequence). The CDR3, as DNA: TGTGCCAGTTACAGCGGGGGACACACAGATACGCAGTATTTT. Its protein is CASYSGGHTDTQYF.